This T cell receptor (beta chain) is drawn from a study of blood T cell repertoires in COVID-19. Study information: Sources were T cells, B-cell-depleted T cells, or PBMCs; the material itself was cDNA or gDNA.

The repertoire was sequenced with immunoSEQ multiplex PCR; TCRdb's copy has only in-frame clones and lacks some. The table includes some 200,000 clones, about 88% detected once. The ends were cut back, 2 bases at V and 7 bases at J, with 12 bases in the middle. The CDR3 runs to 14 residues. The germline gives CDR1 MNHEY, CDR2 SVGAGI. The rearrangement joins TRBV6-5 to TRBJ1-5; TRBD1 might be the D (6 bases). The TCR originated in a woman in her thirties who had recovered from COVID-19. What was sequenced was PBMCs or T cells enriched from blood (not recorded which). CDR3 in amino acids: CASSYAGADQPQHF. CDR3 nucleotides: TGTGCCAGCAGTTACGCGGGGGCCGACCAGCCCCAGCATTTT.